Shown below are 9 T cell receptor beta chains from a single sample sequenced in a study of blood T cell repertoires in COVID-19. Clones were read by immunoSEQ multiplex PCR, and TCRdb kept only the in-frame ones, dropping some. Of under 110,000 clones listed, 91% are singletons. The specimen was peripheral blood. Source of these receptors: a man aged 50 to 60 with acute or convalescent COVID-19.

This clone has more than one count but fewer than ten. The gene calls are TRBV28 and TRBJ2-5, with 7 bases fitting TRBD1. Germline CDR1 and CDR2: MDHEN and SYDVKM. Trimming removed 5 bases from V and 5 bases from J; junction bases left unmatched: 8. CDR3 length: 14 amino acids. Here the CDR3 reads CASSPKQGLETQYF. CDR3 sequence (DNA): TGTGCCAGCAGTCCAAAACAGGGGCTGGAGACCCAGTACTTC.

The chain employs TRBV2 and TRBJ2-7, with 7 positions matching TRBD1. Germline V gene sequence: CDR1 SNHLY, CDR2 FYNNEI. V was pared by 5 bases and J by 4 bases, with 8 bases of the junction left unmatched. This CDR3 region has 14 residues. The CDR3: CASSSLTGIYEQYF. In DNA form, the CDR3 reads TGTGCCAGCAGTTCCTTGACAGGGATTTACGAGCAGTACTTC. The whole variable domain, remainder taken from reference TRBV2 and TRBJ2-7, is EPEVTQTPSHQVTQMGQEVILRCVPISNHLYFYWYRQILGQKVEFLVSFYNNEISEKSEIFDDQFSVERPDGSNFTLKIRSTKLEDSAMYFCASSSLTGIYEQYFGPGTRLTVT.

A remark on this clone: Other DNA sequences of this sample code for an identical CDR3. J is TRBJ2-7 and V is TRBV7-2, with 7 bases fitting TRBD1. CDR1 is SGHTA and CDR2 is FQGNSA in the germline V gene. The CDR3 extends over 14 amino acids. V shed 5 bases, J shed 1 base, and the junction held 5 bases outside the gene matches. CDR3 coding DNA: TGTGCCAGCAGCCCCCGACAGGGTTCCTACGAGCAGTACTTC. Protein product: CASSPRQGSYEQYF.

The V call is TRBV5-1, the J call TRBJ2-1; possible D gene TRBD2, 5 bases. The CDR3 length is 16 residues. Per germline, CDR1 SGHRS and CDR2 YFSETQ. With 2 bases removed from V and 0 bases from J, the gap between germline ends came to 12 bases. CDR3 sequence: CASSFGLTSSYNEQFF. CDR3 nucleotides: TGCGCCAGCAGCTTTGGACTTACGAGCTCCTACAATGAGCAGTTCTTC.

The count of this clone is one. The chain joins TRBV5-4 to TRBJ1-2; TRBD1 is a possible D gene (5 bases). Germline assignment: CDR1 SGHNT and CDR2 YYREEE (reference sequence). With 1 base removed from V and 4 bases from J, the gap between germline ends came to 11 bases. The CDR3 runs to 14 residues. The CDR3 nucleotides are TGTGCCAGCAGCTTGACAGGACAAAGCTATGGCTACACCTTC. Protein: CASSLTGQSYGYTF.

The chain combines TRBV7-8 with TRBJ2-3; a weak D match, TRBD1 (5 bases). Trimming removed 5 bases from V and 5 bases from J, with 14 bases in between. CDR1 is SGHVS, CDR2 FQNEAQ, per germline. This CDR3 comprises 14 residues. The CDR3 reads CASSGDLRGDTQYF. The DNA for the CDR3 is TGTGCCAGCAGCGGGGATCTAAGGGGAGATACGCAGTATTTT.

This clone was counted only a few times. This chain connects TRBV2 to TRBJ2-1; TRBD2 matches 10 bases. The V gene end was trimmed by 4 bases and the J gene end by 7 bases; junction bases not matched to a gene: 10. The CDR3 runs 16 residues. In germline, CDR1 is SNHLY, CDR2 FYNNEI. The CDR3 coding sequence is TGTGCCAGCAGTGGTTTGGCTAGCGGGGGAGGGAATGAGCAGTTCTTC. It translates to CASSGLASGGGNEQFF.

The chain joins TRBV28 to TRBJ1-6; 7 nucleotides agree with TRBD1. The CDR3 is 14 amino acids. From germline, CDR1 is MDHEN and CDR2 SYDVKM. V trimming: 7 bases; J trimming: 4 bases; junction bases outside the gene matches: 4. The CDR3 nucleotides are TGTGCCAGCAATGTGGGACAGTATAATTCACCCCTCCACTTT. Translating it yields CASNVGQYNSPLHF.

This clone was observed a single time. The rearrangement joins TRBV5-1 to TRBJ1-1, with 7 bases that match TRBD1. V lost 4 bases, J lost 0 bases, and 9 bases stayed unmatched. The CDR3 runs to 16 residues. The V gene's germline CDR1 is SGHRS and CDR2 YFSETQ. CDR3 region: CASSPSQGTMNTEAFF. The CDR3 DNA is TGCGCCAGCAGCCCCTCACAGGGGACAATGAACACTGAAGCTTTCTTT.